This T cell receptor beta chain was captured by sequencing in a study of T cells in Graves' hyperthyroidism and ophthalmopathy. About this clonotype: A read error may explain this, as a much larger clone is one base away.

V was shortened by 5 bases and J by 4 bases, with 14 bases between the two germline ends. This CDR3 has 14 residues. Germline lookup yields CDR1 SEHNR and CDR2 FQNEAQ (reference sequence). Using RNA transcripts as the source, TCR beta CDR3 regions were amplified. HTBI primers were used for first-round RT-PCR of the TCR CDR3. TCRdb fed the multiplex PCR reads into MiXCR, producing one record per CDR3 protein. Of under 450,000 distinct CDR3 sequences listed, roughly 13% are singletons. This sequence originates from a man aged 25 to 40 with Graves' hyperthyroidism that later progressed to Graves' ophthalmopathy. The chain employs TRBV7-9 and TRBJ1-1; the D is unclear. Source material: blood. CDR3 bases: TGTGCCAGCAGCAGAGACCCGGACGGCACTGAAGCTTTCTTT. Translated, it gives CASSRDPDGTEAFF.